This T cell receptor (beta chain) was retrieved from a study of T cell responses to AZD1222 COVID-19 vaccine. Study results and limitations: Donor demographics were predominantly white British with a female majority; clonal diversity may be underestimated.

CDR1 SGDLS and CDR2 YYNGEE come from the germline V gene. There are 14 residues in the CDR3. Trimming shortened V by 0 bases and J by 4 bases, and 7 bases separated the two germline ends. About this clone itself: Its antigen is still unknown.

Data came from immunoSEQ multiplex PCR; TCRdb stores just in-frame clones and leaves some out. This table has about 62,000 clones, roughly 89% appearing once. The chain uses TRBV9 and TRBJ1-4; D gene uncertain. This receptor was identified in an adult in good health. The sample consisted of peripheral blood, taken on day 0 of AZD1222 vaccination. The CDR3 DNA reads TGTGCCAGCAGCGTAGGATCATTTAATGAAAAACTGTTTTTT. Translating it yields CASSVGSFNEKLFF.